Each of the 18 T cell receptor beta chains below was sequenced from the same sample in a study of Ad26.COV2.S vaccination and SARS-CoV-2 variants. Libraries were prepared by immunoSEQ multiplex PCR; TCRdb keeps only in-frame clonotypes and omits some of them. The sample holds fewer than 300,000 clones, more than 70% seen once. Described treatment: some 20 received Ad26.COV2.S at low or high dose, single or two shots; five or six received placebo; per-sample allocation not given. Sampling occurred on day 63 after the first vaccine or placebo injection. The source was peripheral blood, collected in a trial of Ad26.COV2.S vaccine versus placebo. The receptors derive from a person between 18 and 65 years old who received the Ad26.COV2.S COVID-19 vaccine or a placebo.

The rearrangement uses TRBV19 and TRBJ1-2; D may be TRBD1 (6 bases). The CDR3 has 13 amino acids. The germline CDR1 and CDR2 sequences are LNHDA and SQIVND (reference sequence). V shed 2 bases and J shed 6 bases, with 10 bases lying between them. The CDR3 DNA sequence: TGTGCCAGTAGTATAATACAGGGTAATGGCTACACCTTC. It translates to CASSIIQGNGYTF.

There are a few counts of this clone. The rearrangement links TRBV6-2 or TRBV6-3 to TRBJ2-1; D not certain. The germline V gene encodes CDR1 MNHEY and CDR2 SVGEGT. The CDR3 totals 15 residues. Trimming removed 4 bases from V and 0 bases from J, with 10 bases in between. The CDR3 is CASSSIVSSYNEQFF. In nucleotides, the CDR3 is TGTGCCAGCAGTTCCATCGTAAGCTCCTACAATGAGCAGTTCTTC.

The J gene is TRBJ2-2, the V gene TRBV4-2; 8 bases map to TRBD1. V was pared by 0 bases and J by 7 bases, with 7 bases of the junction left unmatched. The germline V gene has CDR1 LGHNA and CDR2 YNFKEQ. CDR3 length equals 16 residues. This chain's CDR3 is CASSQDPAGGGGELFF. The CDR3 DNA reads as TGTGCCAGCAGCCAAGATCCCGCAGGGGGCGGCGGGGAGCTGTTTTTT.

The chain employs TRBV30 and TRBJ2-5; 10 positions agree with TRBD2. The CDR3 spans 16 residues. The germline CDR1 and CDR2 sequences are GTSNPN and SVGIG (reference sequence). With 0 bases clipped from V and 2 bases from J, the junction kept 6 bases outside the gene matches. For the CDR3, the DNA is TGTGCCTGGAGTGTCGGATTAGCGGGAGGACAAGAGACCCAGTACTTC. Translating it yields CAWSVGLAGGQETQYF.

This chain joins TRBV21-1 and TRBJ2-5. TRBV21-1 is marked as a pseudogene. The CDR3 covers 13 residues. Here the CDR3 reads CASTYPVLETQYF. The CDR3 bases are TGTGCCAGCACATACCCTGTCCTTGAGACCCAGTACTTC.

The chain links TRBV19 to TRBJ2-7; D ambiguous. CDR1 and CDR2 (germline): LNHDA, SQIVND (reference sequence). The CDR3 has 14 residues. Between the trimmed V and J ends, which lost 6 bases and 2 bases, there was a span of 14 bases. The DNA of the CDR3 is TGTGCCAGTAGAGGTGGCAACCCCCCCTACGAGCAGTACTTC. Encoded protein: CASRGGNPPYEQYF.

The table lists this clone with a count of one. The DNA for the CDR3 is TGTGCCAGCAGCTTGGGAGGACAGGGAAGAGAGACCCAGTACTTC. It is translated as CASSLGGQGRETQYF. The chain is built from TRBV7-3 and TRBJ2-5; 8 bases line up with TRBD1. Germline trimming cut 3 bases from V and 4 bases from J; bases unmatched to any gene: 7. The CDR3 is made up of 15 amino acids. Germline V gives CDR1 SGHTA, CDR2 FQGTGA.

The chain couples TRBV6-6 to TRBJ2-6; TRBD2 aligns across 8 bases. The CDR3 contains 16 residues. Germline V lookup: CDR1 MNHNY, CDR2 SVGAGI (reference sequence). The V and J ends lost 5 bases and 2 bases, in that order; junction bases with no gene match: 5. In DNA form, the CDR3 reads TGTGCCAGCAGTCGGGGGGGCCTGGCTGGGGCCAACGTCCTGACTTTC. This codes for CASSRGGLAGANVLTF.

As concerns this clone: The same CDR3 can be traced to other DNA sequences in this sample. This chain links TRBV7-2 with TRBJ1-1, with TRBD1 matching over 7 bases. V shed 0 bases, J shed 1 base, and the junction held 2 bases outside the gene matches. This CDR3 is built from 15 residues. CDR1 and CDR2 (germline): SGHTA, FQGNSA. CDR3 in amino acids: CASSLAGTANTEAFF. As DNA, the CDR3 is TGTGCCAGCAGCTTAGCAGGGACAGCGAACACTGAAGCTTTCTTT.

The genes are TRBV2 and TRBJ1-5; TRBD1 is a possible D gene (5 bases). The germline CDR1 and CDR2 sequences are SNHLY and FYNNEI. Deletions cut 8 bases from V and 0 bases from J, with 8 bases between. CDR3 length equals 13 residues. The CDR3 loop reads CASGTDSNQPQHF. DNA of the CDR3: TGTGCCAGCGGGACGGATAGCAATCAGCCCCAGCATTTT.

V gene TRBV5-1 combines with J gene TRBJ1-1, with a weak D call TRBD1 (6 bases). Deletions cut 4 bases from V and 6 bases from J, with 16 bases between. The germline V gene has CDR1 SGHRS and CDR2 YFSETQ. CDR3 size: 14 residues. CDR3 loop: CASSPEVRGPEAFF. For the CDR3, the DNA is TGCGCCAGCAGCCCGGAGGTCAGGGGTCCTGAAGCTTTCTTT. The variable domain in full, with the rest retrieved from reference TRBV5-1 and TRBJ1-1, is KAGVTQTPRYLIKTRGQQVTLSCSPISGHRSVSWYQQTPGQGLQFLFEYFSETQRNKGNFPGRFSGRQFSNSRSEMNVSTLELGDSALYLCASSPEVRGPEAFFGQGTRLTVV.

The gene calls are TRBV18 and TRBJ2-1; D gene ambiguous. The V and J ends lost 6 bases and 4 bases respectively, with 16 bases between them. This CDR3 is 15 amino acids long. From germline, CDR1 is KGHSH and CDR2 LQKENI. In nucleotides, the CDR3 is TGTGCCAGCTCGACCCGGGTCGCCAATTACAATGAGCAGTTCTTC. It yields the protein CASSTRVANYNEQFF.

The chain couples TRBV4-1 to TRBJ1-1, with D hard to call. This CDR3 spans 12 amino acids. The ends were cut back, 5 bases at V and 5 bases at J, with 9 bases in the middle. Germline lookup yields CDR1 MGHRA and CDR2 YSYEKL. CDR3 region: CASSFGRTEAFF. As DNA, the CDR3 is TGCGCCAGCAGCTTTGGACGGACTGAAGCTTTCTTT.

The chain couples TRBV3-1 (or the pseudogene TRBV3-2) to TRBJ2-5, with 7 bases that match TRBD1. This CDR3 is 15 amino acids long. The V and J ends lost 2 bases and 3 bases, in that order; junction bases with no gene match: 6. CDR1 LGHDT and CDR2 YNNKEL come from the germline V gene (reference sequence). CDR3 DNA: TGTGCCAGCAGCCAATTCACAGGGACAGAAGAGACCCAGTACTTC. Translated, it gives CASSQFTGTEETQYF.

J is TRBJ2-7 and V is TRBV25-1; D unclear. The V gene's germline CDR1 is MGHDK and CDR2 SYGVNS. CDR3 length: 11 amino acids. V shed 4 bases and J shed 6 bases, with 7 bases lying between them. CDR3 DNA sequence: TGTGCCAGCAGTGCCTACGGCGAGCAGTACTTC. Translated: CASSAYGEQYF.

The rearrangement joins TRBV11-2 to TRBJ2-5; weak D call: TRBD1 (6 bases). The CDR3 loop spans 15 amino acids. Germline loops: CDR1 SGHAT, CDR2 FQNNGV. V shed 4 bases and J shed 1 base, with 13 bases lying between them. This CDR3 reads CASSSGRGPQETQYF. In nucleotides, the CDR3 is TGTGCCAGCAGCTCTGGCAGGGGACCCCAAGAGACCCAGTACTTC.

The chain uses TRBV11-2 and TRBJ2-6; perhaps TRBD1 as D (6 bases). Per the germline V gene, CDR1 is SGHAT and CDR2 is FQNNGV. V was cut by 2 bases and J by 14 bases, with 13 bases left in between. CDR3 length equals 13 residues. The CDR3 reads CASSLSLQGLLTF. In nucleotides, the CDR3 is TGTGCCAGCAGCTTAAGTTTACAGGGACTCCTGACTTTC.

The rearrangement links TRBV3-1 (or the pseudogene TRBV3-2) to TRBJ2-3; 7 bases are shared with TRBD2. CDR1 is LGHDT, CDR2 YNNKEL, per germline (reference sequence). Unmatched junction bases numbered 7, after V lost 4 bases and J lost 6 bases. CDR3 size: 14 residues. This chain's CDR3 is CASSRKRGADTQYF. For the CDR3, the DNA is TGTGCCAGCAGCCGCAAGCGGGGAGCGGATACGCAGTATTTT.